What follows is one T cell receptor beta chain and its context. This sample was taken from a study of blood T cell repertoires in COVID-19. Using immunoSEQ multiplex PCR, the repertoire was profiled, and TCRdb retains in-frame clones only, with some absent. This table has under 170,000 clones, around four fifths appearing once. Per the germline V gene, CDR1 is SGHRS and CDR2 is YFSETQ. The ends were cut back, 3 bases at V and 0 bases at J, with 12 bases in the middle. This CDR3 spans 15 amino acids. Sequenced input: peripheral blood. The TCR comes from a man between 65 and 85 years old with acute or convalescent COVID-19. The V and J genes are TRBV5-1 and TRBJ1-2, with D possibly being TRBD1 (5 bases). DNA of the CDR3: TGCGCCAGCAGCTCCGGCCGGGGGTCTAACTATGGCTACACCTTC. Translating gives CASSSGRGSNYGYTF.